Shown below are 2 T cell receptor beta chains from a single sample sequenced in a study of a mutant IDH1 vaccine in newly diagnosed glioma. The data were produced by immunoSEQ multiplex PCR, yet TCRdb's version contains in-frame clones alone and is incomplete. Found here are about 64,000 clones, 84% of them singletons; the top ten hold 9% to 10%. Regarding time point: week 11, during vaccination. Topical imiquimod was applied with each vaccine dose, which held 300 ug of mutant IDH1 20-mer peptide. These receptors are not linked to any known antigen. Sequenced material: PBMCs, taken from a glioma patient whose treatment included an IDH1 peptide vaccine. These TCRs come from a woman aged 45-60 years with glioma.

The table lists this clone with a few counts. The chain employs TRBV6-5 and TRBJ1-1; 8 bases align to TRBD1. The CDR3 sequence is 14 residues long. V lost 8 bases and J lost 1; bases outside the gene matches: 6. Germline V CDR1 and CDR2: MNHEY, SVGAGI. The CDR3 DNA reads TGTGCCAGCTACTTTGACAGGGGGAACACTGAAGCTTTCTTT. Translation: CASYFDRGNTEAFF.

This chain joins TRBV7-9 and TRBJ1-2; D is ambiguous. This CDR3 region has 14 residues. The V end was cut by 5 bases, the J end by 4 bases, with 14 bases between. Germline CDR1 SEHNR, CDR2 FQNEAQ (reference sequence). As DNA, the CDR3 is TGTGCCAGCAGCAGAGACGGGGTGGGCTATGGCTACACCTTC. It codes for CASSRDGVGYGYTF.